The rows below give T cell receptor beta chains drawn from one sample of a study of radiotherapy plus CTLA-4 blockade in lung cancer. Measured with immunoSEQ multiplex PCR; TCRdb has only the in-frame clones, and not every one. The table lists about 32,000 clones, approximately 70% of them singletons. The starting material was peripheral blood, obtained from a patient treated with radiotherapy plus ipilimumab. The receptor source for this set is a human donor with non-small cell lung cancer who had stable disease on radiotherapy plus ipilimumab. Each CDR3 is given with its conserved first and last residue. The order of the fields is clone size, D gene, V gene, J gene, CDR3 protein, CDR3 DNA. A D gene is named only where the DNA matches it firmly. Expanded clones get a size class; other rows say once, few or many, or leave the size out.

once	TRBD1	TRBV29-1	TRBJ2-2	CSAAGTGAHGDTGELFF	TGCAGCGCTGCCGGGACAGGGGCCCATGGGGACACCGGGGAGCTGTTTTTT
.	TRBD2	TRBV11-1	TRBJ2-2	CASSPRLAARAGELFF	TGTGCCAGCAGCCCTAGACTAGCGGCAAGGGCCGGGGAGCTGTTTTTT
.	.	TRBV14	TRBJ2-1	CASSPRGGRVGFFGQFF	TGTGCCAGCAGCCCGAGAGGGGGACGTGTGGGCTTCTTCGGGCAGTTCTTC
.	.	TRBV6-6	TRBJ2-5	CATLSRGARETQYF	TGTGCCACTCTAAGTCGGGGGGCGCGGGAGACCCAGTACTTC
.	.	TRBV2	TRBJ2-7	CASSEVRGSEQYF	TGTGCCAGCAGTGAAGTCCGGGGGAGCGAGCAGTACTTC
few	.	TRBV2	TRBJ2-1	CASRPDSQVYNEQFF	TGTGCCAGCAGACCGGACAGTCAAGTTTACAATGAGCAGTTCTTC
medium-sized	TRBD1	TRBV7-2	TRBJ1-1	CASSSFAGTEVPAFF	TGTGCCAGCAGCTCATTTGCCGGGACAGAGGTTCCAGCTTTCTTT
few	TRBD1	TRBV9	TRBJ2-7	CASSAGQGYYEQYF	TGTGCCAGCAGCGCGGGACAGGGGTACTACGAGCAGTACTTC
.	.	TRBV6-5	TRBJ1-5	CASKDPGLGNQPQHF	TGTGCCAGCAAAGACCCAGGGTTGGGCAATCAGCCCCAGCATTTT
once	TRBD2	TRBV9	TRBJ2-5	CASSVLAGGSQETQYF	TGTGCCAGCAGCGTATTAGCGGGAGGTTCTCAAGAGACCCAGTACTTC
.	TRBD1	TRBV28	TRBJ2-1	CASSWDRGGNGHNEQFF	TGTGCCAGCAGTTGGGACAGGGGAGGAAATGGTCACAATGAGCAGTTCTTC
.	.	TRBV7-6	TRBJ2-3	CASSLDGDTQYF	TGTGCCAGCAGCTTAGATGGAGATACGCAGTATTTT
.	TRBD1	TRBV7-9	TRBJ1-2	CASSLGGGVDYGYTF	TGTGCCAGCAGCTTGGGAGGGGGCGTCGACTATGGCTACACCTTC
few	.	TRBV6-1	TRBJ2-7	CASSEQAGQTYEQYF	TGTGCCAGCAGTGAACAGGCAGGGCAGACCTACGAGCAGTACTTC
.	TRBD1	TRBV2	TRBJ1-2	CASRPDRGRLGGYTF	TGTGCCAGCAGGCCGGACAGGGGGCGCCTGGGGGGCTACACCTTC
few	TRBD1	TRBV28	TRBJ2-2	CASRYLGTGDTGELFF	TGTGCCAGCAGATACCTAGGGACAGGGGACACCGGGGAGCTGTTTTTT
few	TRBD2	TRBV4-2	TRBJ2-7	CASSVKTSESEQYF	TGTGCCAGCAGCGTCAAGACTAGCGAGAGCGAGCAGTACTTC
.	.	TRBV18	TRBJ1-3	CASSPRVSSGNTIYF	TGTGCCAGCTCACCTAGGGTGAGCTCTGGAAACACCATATATTTT
few	.	TRBV6-5	TRBJ2-3	CASSYKTATDTQYF	TGTGCCAGCAGTTACAAGACAGCCACAGATACGCAGTATTTT
.	.	TRBV14	TRBJ1-3	CASRDQRISGNTIYF	TGTGCCAGCAGGGATCAGCGCATCTCTGGAAACACCATATATTTT
.	.	TRBV20-1	TRBJ1-2	CSARDSYGYTF	TGCAGTGCTAGAGACAGCTATGGCTACACCTTC
medium-sized	.	TRBV2	TRBJ2-4	CASSEKGPHKNIQYF	TGTGCCAGCAGTGAGAAGGGACCTCATAAAAACATTCAGTACTTC
.	.	TRBV18	TRBJ2-6	CASSPQGSGANVLTF	TGTGCCAGCTCACCACAGGGTTCCGGGGCCAACGTCCTGACTTTC
.	TRBD1	TRBV18	TRBJ2-2	CASSPFGTGPSGELFF	TGTGCCAGCTCACCCTTCGGGACAGGTCCATCAGGGGAGCTGTTTTTT
.	TRBD1	TRBV19	TRBJ2-1	CASSIRGQGANNEQFF	TGTGCCAGTAGTATAAGGGGACAGGGGGCGAACAATGAGCAGTTCTTC
.	TRBD1	TRBV28	TRBJ1-3	CASSTGPGNTIYF	TGTGCCAGCTCGACAGGGCCCGGAAACACCATATATTTT
few	TRBD2	TRBV7-2	TRBJ2-7	CASSSYPSGLSYEQYF	TGTGCCAGCAGCTCTTACCCTAGCGGACTTTCCTACGAGCAGTACTTC
.	TRBD2	TRBV5-8	TRBJ2-5	CASSFRASGDF	TGTGCCAGCAGCTTTAGGGCTAGCGGGGACTTC
.	.	TRBV6-5	TRBJ1-1	CASSYWEATEAFF	TGTGCCAGCAGTTACTGGGAGGCTACTGAAGCTTTCTTT
.	.	TRBV6-6	TRBJ1-3	CASSYNPGNTIYF	TGTGCCAGCAGTTATAACCCCGGAAACACCATATATTTT
.	.	TRBV18	TRBJ2-3	CASSPTIGPTDTQYF	TGTGCCAGCTCACCCACCATTGGGCCCACAGATACGCAGTATTTT
.	TRBD1	TRBV5-4	TRBJ2-1	CASSLAQGAGRGNEQFF	TGTGCCAGCAGCTTGGCCCAGGGGGCGGGACGGGGCAATGAGCAGTTCTTC
.	.	TRBV5-4	TRBJ2-7	CASSAMKGEQYF	TGTGCCAGCAGCGCCATGAAAGGCGAGCAGTACTTC
once	.	TRBV10-2	TRBJ1-5	CASSVSDLNQPQHF	TGCGCCAGCAGTGTATCAGATCTCAATCAGCCCCAGCATTTT
.	.	TRBV5-1	TRBJ1-1	CASRDGTRTEAFF	TGCGCCAGCCGAGACGGCACAAGAACTGAAGCTTTCTTT
.	TRBD2	TRBV5-1	TRBJ2-5	CASSYGLAGEETQYF	TGCGCCAGCAGCTACGGACTAGCGGGAGAGGAGACCCAGTACTTC
medium-sized	.	TRBV5-5	TRBJ1-3	CASSLRQGSTGNTIYF	TGTGCCAGCAGCTTGAGGCAGGGTTCGACTGGAAACACCATATATTTT
.	TRBD2	TRBV4-1	TRBJ2-1	CASSHPSGSPHEQFF	TGCGCCAGCAGCCACCCTAGCGGGAGTCCCCATGAGCAGTTCTTC
few	TRBD1	TRBV18	TRBJ2-7	CASSVQGGILGYEQYF	TGTGCCAGCTCAGTACAAGGGGGCATACTGGGCTACGAGCAGTACTTC
.	TRBD1	TRBV11-3	TRBJ1-1	CASSSGQAKRGTEAFF	TGTGCCAGCAGCTCCGGACAGGCCAAACGGGGCACTGAAGCTTTCTTT
few	TRBD1	TRBV6-4	TRBJ1-5	CASRRTGDSNQPQHF	TGTGCCAGCCGTCGGACAGGGGATAGCAATCAGCCCCAGCATTTT
few	.	TRBV6-5	TRBJ1-5	CASSYTGLGNQPQHF	TGTGCCAGCAGTTACACCGGGCTGGGTAATCAGCCCCAGCATTTT
few	.	TRBV6-1	TRBJ1-1	CASRRGGNTEAFF	TGTGCCAGCAGGCGGGGTGGGAACACTGAAGCTTTCTTT
.	.	TRBV7-2	TRBJ1-1	CASSPQSYTEAFF	TGTGCCAGCAGCCCCCAATCCTACACTGAAGCTTTCTTT
.	.	TRBV5-1	TRBJ1-2	CASSLLGEYGYTF	TGCGCCAGCAGCTTGTTGGGGGAATATGGCTACACCTTC